A selection of T cell receptor beta chains follows, all from one sample in a study of blood T cell repertoires in COVID-19. TCRdb's copy holds only in-frame clones and misses some; the assay was immunoSEQ multiplex PCR. The sample contains over 200,000 clones, just over 85% of which appear only once. Input material: PBMCs or T cells enriched from blood (not recorded which). These receptors all come from a man between 18 and 29 years old who had recovered from COVID-19. Both conserved end residues are part of each CDR3. The D gene is left open where the match is weak. Not all rows give a size; the values are once, few, many and, for expanded clones, a class.

d_call j_call v_call clone_size cdr3_aa cdr3_nt
TRBD1 TRBJ1-3 TRBV11-3 NA CASSLVMRGRAGNTIYF TGTGCCAGCAGCTTAGTAATGAGGGGGCGCGCTGGAAACACCATATATTTT
TRBD1 TRBJ2-2 TRBV9 NA CASSVGTGNGELFF TGTGCCAGCAGCGTAGGGACAGGGAACGGGGAGCTGTTTTTT
TRBD2 TRBJ2-1 TRBV18 NA CASSVSGGALNEQFF TGTGCCAGCTCAGTTAGCGGGGGGGCTCTCAATGAGCAGTTCTTC
NA TRBJ1-4 TRBV25-1 NA CASQENEKLFF TGTGCCAGCCAGGAAAATGAAAAACTGTTTTTT
NA TRBJ1-2 TRBV4-1 NA CASSQERVGAYGYTF TGCGCCAGCAGCCAAGAAAGAGTGGGGGCCTATGGCTACACCTTC
NA TRBJ1-1 TRBV18 NA CASSPLAEVITEAFF TGTGCCAGCTCACCACTGGCCGAGGTGATCACTGAAGCTTTCTTT
NA TRBJ1-1 TRBV5-5 NA CASSTTGNTEAFF TGTGCCAGCAGCACCACAGGGAACACTGAAGCTTTCTTT
NA TRBJ2-1 TRBV19 NA CASSIDYGLNSYNEQFF TGTGCCAGTAGTATAGATTATGGGCTCAACTCCTACAATGAGCAGTTCTTC
NA TRBJ1-1 TRBV2 NA CASKWEGPTLF TGTGCCAGCAAATGGGAGGGACCTACCCTCTTT
TRBD1 TRBJ2-3 TRBV30 few CAWSPGTGVADTQYF TGTGCCTGGAGCCCCGGGACAGGGGTGGCAGATACGCAGTATTTT
TRBD1 TRBJ1-1 TRBV19 NA CASSSQGDTEAFF TGTGCCAGTAGTTCTCAGGGGGACACTGAAGCTTTCTTT
TRBD2 TRBJ2-1 TRBV7-8 NA CASRIGGRRNEQFF TGTGCCAGCAGGATTGGCGGGAGACGGAATGAGCAGTTCTTC
NA TRBJ2-1 TRBV12-5 once CASGLVMSGWYNEQFF TGTGCTAGTGGTTTGGTAATGAGCGGGTGGTACAATGAGCAGTTCTTC
NA TRBJ2-6 TRBV4-1 NA CASSQERLSGANVLTF TGCGCCAGCAGCCAAGAAAGACTCTCTGGGGCCAACGTCCTGACTTTC
NA TRBJ1-2 TRBV27 NA CASSIKPSSEGYTF TGTGCCAGCAGCATCAAGCCGTCTTCGGAGGGCTACACCTTC
NA TRBJ1-1 TRBV5-1 NA CASSLGRVVGTEAFF TGCGCCAGCAGTCTAGGGCGGGTGGTCGGCACTGAAGCTTTCTTT
TRBD1 TRBJ1-5 TRBV2 NA CASTGQGGNQPQHF TGTGCCAGCACCGGACAGGGGGGCAATCAGCCCCAGCATTTT
TRBD1 TRBJ1-5 TRBV2 once CASSKETGGHSGHF TGTGCCAGCTCGAAGGAAACAGGGGGCCATTCAGGGCATTTT
TRBD1 TRBJ1-1 TRBV2 NA CASSDDRDRGHYTEAFF TGTGCCAGCAGTGACGACCGGGACAGGGGGCATTATACTGAAGCTTTCTTT
NA TRBJ2-1 TRBV15 NA CATSSGRATYNEQFF TGTGCCACCAGTTCTGGGCGGGCAACCTACAATGAGCAGTTCTTC
NA TRBJ1-2 TRBV18 few CASSPLQGTPPGGYTF TGTGCCAGCTCACCTTTACAGGGAACCCCGCCTGGTGGCTACACCTTC
NA TRBJ2-3 TRBV5-1 once CASSLASDTRTDTQYF TGCGCCAGCAGCTTGGCCTCGGACACCCGCACAGATACGCAGTATTTT
TRBD2 TRBJ2-1 TRBV10-3 NA CAAGAGAYNEQFF TGTGCCGCCGGAGCGGGAGCCTACAATGAGCAGTTCTTC
TRBD1 TRBJ1-2 TRBV19 NA CASSRQGAGYGYTF TGTGCCAGTAGTAGACAGGGGGCAGGCTATGGCTACACCTTC
NA TRBJ2-5 TRBV4-1 NA CASSPLAGLSQETQYF TGCGCCAGCAGCCCCCTGGCAGGGCTCTCCCAAGAGACCCAGTACTTC
NA TRBJ1-4 TRBV5-1 few CASSGSGRVSEKLFF TGCGCCAGCAGCGGATCGGGCAGGGTAAGTGAAAAACTGTTTTTT
NA TRBJ2-2 TRBV27 NA CASSFGQLTGELFF TGTGCCAGCAGTTTTGGACAGCTGACCGGGGAGCTGTTTTTT
NA TRBJ1-2 TRBV20-1 NA CSASSGTSVGYTF TGCAGTGCTAGTTCCGGGACATCGGTAGGCTACACCTTC
TRBD2 TRBJ2-1 TRBV2 NA CASKTSGGVMNEQFF TGTGCCAGCAAAACTAGCGGGGGGGTCATGAATGAGCAGTTCTTC
TRBD2 TRBJ2-1 TRBV6-5 NA CASRGLATNEQFF TGTGCCAGCAGAGGACTAGCGACCAATGAGCAGTTCTTC
TRBD2 TRBJ2-3 TRBV19 NA CASSRLAGATDTQYF TGTGCCAGTAGTAGACTAGCGGGGGCCACAGATACGCAGTATTTT
NA TRBJ2-3 TRBV18 NA CASSPPNRGQTTDTQYF TGTGCCAGCTCACCACCGAATAGGGGACAAACCACAGATACGCAGTATTTT
NA TRBJ1-5 TRBV7-5 NA CARSSKGTGGPAPQHF TGTGCCAGAAGCTCAAAAGGGACAGGGGGCCCCGCGCCCCAGCATTTT
NA TRBJ1-2 TRBV29-1 NA CSVREVGNYGYTF TGCAGCGTACGGGAAGTGGGGAACTATGGCTACACCTTC
NA TRBJ2-7 TRBV6-1 NA CASSEFPGQGSYEQYF TGTGCCAGCAGTGAGTTTCCGGGACAAGGCTCCTACGAGCAGTACTTC
TRBD1 TRBJ2-2 TRBV7-4 NA CASSFVSRGPADTGELFF TGTGCCAGCAGCTTCGTTAGCAGGGGGCCAGCGGACACCGGGGAGCTGTTTTTT
NA TRBJ1-2 TRBV29-1 NA CSVDRGGLDYGYTF TGCAGCGTTGACAGGGGCGGATTGGACTATGGCTACACCTTC
NA TRBJ1-6 TRBV25-1 NA CASSEYGGIYNSPLHF TGTGCCAGCAGTGAATATGGAGGCATCTATAATTCACCCCTCCACTTT
TRBD2 TRBJ2-1 TRBV29-1 NA CSVGTSGDNEQFF TGCAGCGTTGGGACTAGCGGAGACAATGAGCAGTTCTTC
NA TRBJ1-2 TRBV28 NA CASSTPRFRGGYTF TGTGCCAGCAGTACCCCCAGGTTTCGGGGTGGCTACACCTTC
NA TRBJ2-1 TRBV5-1 NA CASSAGGQSHEQFF TGCGCCAGCAGCGCGGGCGGACAGTCCCATGAGCAGTTCTTC
NA TRBJ2-5 TRBV5-4 NA CASSSRQGETQYF TGTGCCAGCAGCTCCCGGCAGGGGGAGACCCAGTACTTC
NA TRBJ2-3 TRBV6-1 NA CASSEGSVGTDTQYF TGTGCCAGCAGTGAAGGTAGCGTTGGTACAGATACGCAGTATTTT
TRBD1 TRBJ2-1 TRBV28 NA CASSYRGLNEQFF TGTGCCAGCAGTTACAGGGGCCTGAATGAGCAGTTCTTC
NA TRBJ1-1 TRBV7-9 NA CASRKRTGRDTEAFF TGTGCCAGCAGAAAGAGAACAGGGAGAGACACTGAAGCTTTCTTT
NA TRBJ2-2 TRBV7-3 NA CASSLLGVGNTGELFF TGTGCCAGCAGCTTATTAGGGGTCGGGAACACCGGGGAGCTGTTTTTT
TRBD1 TRBJ2-1 TRBV4-1 NA CASSADRLPYNEQFF TGCGCCAGCAGCGCGGACAGGCTCCCCTACAATGAGCAGTTCTTC
NA TRBJ1-1 TRBV7-2 NA CASSLRGTTNTEAFF TGTGCCAGCAGCCTGAGGGGGACCACGAACACTGAAGCTTTCTTT
NA TRBJ1-5 TRBV6-5 NA CASRRSRAGQPQHF TGTGCCAGCCGTCGGTCCAGGGCTGGCCAGCCCCAGCATTTT
NA TRBJ1-3 TRBV30 NA CAWSPRVSSSGNTIYF TGTGCCTGGAGTCCCCGGGTTTCAAGCTCTGGAAACACCATATATTTT
NA TRBJ1-4 TRBV9 NA CASSVGTAATNEKLFF TGTGCCAGCAGCGTAGGGACAGCTGCAACTAATGAAAAACTGTTTTTT